The clone carrying this T cell receptor (beta chain) was observed many times. Its antigen is currently unknown. The data stem from a study of human T cells and chemical hapten exposure. Study in general: Upper-back patches of 0.01% DPC were read at 6 days. Yields of TCR per sample differed, chiefly owing to small differences in pooled library volume.

The sample's time point: patch test 2, 6 weeks after DPC sensitization. The treatment here: therapeutic diphenylcyclopropenone sensitization with weekly scalp DPC. Staff drew blood before applying each patch test. MiXCR, applied by TCRdb to the RACE reads, yields one record per CDR3 protein. Counted here are about 84,000 distinct CDR3 sequences, 8% to 13% occurring once; the ten biggest clones make up about 5%. Study-wide points: Patch test score was positively correlated with the counts of TCRs that had expanded at PT1.

The CDR3 runs to 17 residues. Trimming shortened V by 5 bases and J by 0 bases, and 16 bases separated the two germline ends. Germline V gene lookup returns CDR1 KGHDR and CDR2 SFDVKD. This clonotype was sampled from a woman in her forties or fifties with alopecia areata. Some clones in this sample may be carry-over from other donors' samples. This sequence joins TRBV24-1 and TRBJ1-5, with D possibly being TRBD1 (6 bases). Here the sequenced sample was whole blood, taken in connection with sensitization to the hapten diphenylcyclopropenone (DPC). CDR3 protein: CATSAAGTPYSNQPQHF. The CDR3 DNA sequence: TGTGCCACCAGTGCGGCCGGGACACCTTATAGCAATCAGCCCCAGCATTTT.